These T cell receptor beta chains were read from a single sample in a study of Graves' ophthalmopathy and Graves' hyperthyroidism. TCRdb re-derived calls from the multiplex PCR reads in MiXCR, one entry per CDR3 protein. The sample gives about 700,000 distinct CDR3 sequences, roughly 40% of which show up once; approximately 43% is in the top ten. Sequences were obtained from peripheral blood. Source of these receptors: an adult man with Graves' ophthalmopathy. Both conserved end residues are part of each CDR3. D genes are given only for firm matches. Not all rows give a size; the values are once, few, many and, for expanded clones, a class.

V gene	D gene	CDR3 length	clone size	J gene	CDR3 protein	CDR3 DNA
TRBV7-9	NA	14	few	TRBJ2-7	CASKGAGAVYEQYF	TGTGCCAGCAAAGGGGCCGGGGCGGTCTACGAGCAGTACTTC
TRBV20-1	NA	13	NA	TRBJ2-2	CSAKHTNTGELFF	TGCAGTGCTAAACATACAAACACCGGGGAGCTGTTTTTT
TRBV7-9	NA	15	NA	TRBJ1-2	CASSLPDTRAYGYTF	TGTGCCAGCAGCTTACCGGACACCCGAGCCTATGGCTACACCTTC
TRBV7-9	NA	13	NA	TRBJ1-1	CASSLGPGTKAFF	TGTGCCAGCAGCTTAGGACCGGGGACAAAAGCTTTCTTT
TRBV10-3	TRBD1	13	NA	TRBJ1-2	CASGGQGAEGYTF	TGTGCCAGCGGGGGACAGGGGGCAGAGGGCTACACCTTC
TRBV20-1	TRBD1	14	few	TRBJ2-5	CSAPQTGIRETQYF	TGCAGTGCTCCCCAGACAGGGATTCGGGAGACCCAGTACTTC
TRBV20-1	NA	13	NA	TRBJ2-5	CSASFELRETQYF	TGCAGTGCTAGTTTCGAGCTCCGAGAGACCCAGTACTTC
TRBV14	NA	14	NA	TRBJ2-7	CASSQDLTAYEQYF	TGTGCCAGCAGCCAAGATTTGACAGCCTACGAGCAGTACTTC
TRBV19	NA	17	few	TRBJ1-1	CASSKAGTQAFPTEAFF	TGTGCCAGTAGTAAGGCCGGGACGCAAGCGTTTCCCACTGAAGCTTTCTTT
TRBV28	NA	12	NA	TRBJ2-7	CASSLSLDEQYF	TGTGCCAGCAGTTTATCCCTAGACGAGCAGTACTTC
TRBV10-3	NA	15	NA	TRBJ1-6	CASSEETGGNSPLHF	TGTGCCAGCAGTGAAGAAACAGGAGGCAATTCACCCCTCCACTTT
TRBV7-9	NA	15	few	TRBJ2-6	CASSRSGSGANVLTF	TGCGCCAGCAGCCGCTCAGGATCTGGGGCCAACGTCCTGACTTTC
TRBV29-1	TRBD1	15	NA	TRBJ2-6	CSPTGERSGANVLTF	TGCAGCCCGACAGGGGAGAGGTCTGGGGCCAACGTCCTGACTTTC
TRBV9	NA	13	NA	TRBJ2-5	CASSRQSQETQYF	TGTGCCAGCTCACGTCAGAGCCAAGAGACCCAGTACTTC
TRBV7-8	NA	15	NA	TRBJ2-7	CASSSSQSMTYEQYF	TGTGCCAGCAGCTCGAGCCAAAGCATGACCTACGAGCAGTACTTC
TRBV7-2	TRBD2	15	NA	TRBJ2-3	CASSLSGGPTDTQYF	TGTGCCAGCAGCTTATCGGGGGGACCCACAGATACGCAGTATTTT
TRBV29-1	TRBD1	14	NA	TRBJ1-2	CSVKRQGVGYGYTF	TGCAGCGTCAAGAGACAGGGGGTCGGCTATGGCTACACCTTC
TRBV7-2	NA	16	NA	TRBJ1-5	CASSLRAAGDGQPQHF	TGTGCCAGCAGCCTCCGGGCGGCCGGGGATGGTCAGCCCCAGCATTTT
TRBV12-3/TRBV12-4	TRBD1	17	NA	TRBJ2-3	CASSRTKGTASTDTQYF	TGTGCCAGCAGTCGAACCAAAGGGACAGCAAGCACAGATACGCAGTATTTT
TRBV14	TRBD2	15	NA	TRBJ2-2	CASRRLASDTGELFF	TGTGCCAGCAGAAGACTAGCCAGCGACACCGGGGAGCTGTTTTTT
TRBV5-6	TRBD1	15	NA	TRBJ2-7	CASSSYRTGANEQYF	TGTGCCAGCAGCTCTTACCGGACAGGGGCGAACGAGCAGTACTTC
TRBV4-1	NA	16	once	TRBJ2-7	CASSQARQTPSYEQYF	TGCGCCAGCAGCCAAGCTAGACAGACTCCCTCCTACGAGCAGTACTTC
TRBV6-1	NA	14	NA	TRBJ1-2	CASSAGPTYNGYTF	TGTGCCAGCAGTGCGGGACCGACCTATAATGGCTACACCTTC
TRBV18	NA	12	NA	TRBJ1-2	CASSPPGPGYTF	TGTGCCAGCTCACCGCCGGGGCCTGGCTACACCTTC
TRBV7-9	NA	12	many	TRBJ1-1	CASTLENTEAFF	TGTGCCAGCACGCTGGAGAACACTGAAGCTTTCTTT
TRBV29-1	NA	10	NA	TRBJ1-2	CSVEEGKFAF	TGCAGCGTTGAAGAGGGGAAGTTTGCCTTC
TRBV6-5	TRBD1	15	many	TRBJ1-6	CASGIGTEYNSPLHF	TGTGCCAGCGGTATCGGGACAGAGTATAATTCACCCCTCCACTTT
TRBV25-1	TRBD1	15	NA	TRBJ2-2	CASSPQGWYTGELFF	TGTGCCAGCAGTCCACAGGGGTGGTACACCGGGGAGCTGTTTTTT
TRBV9	NA	14	NA	TRBJ2-2	CASSERTNTGELFF	TGTGCCAGCAGCGAAAGGACTAACACCGGGGAGCTGTTTTTT
TRBV6-6	NA	13	NA	TRBJ1-2	CASSPPQRTGYTF	TGTGCCAGCAGCCCTCCACAAAGGACTGGCTACACCTTC
TRBV7-2	NA	16	NA	TRBJ2-6	CASSLEAVPGANVLTF	TGTGCCAGCAGCTTAGAGGCAGTCCCTGGGGCCAACGTCCTGACTTTC
TRBV20-1	NA	14	few	TRBJ2-5	CSAREVGVGETQYF	TGCAGTGCTAGAGAAGTCGGGGTAGGAGAGACCCAGTACTTC
TRBV9	NA	13	few	TRBJ2-5	CASAVGFQETQYF	TGTGCCAGCGCAGTCGGGTTCCAAGAGACCCAGTACTTC
TRBV2	NA	17	NA	TRBJ1-5	CASSLGRTVYSNQPQHF	TGTGCCAGCAGTTTGGGGAGGACAGTTTATAGCAATCAGCCCCAGCATTTT
TRBV25-1	NA	15	NA	TRBJ2-2	CASSSGHQTAGELFF	TGTGCCAGTAGTTCGGGACACCAAACGGCCGGGGAGCTGTTTTTT
TRBV12-3/TRBV12-4	NA	12	many	TRBJ2-5	CASRHREETQYF	TGTGCCAGCAGACACAGGGAAGAGACCCAGTACTTC
TRBV6-2/TRBV6-3	NA	12	few	TRBJ2-7	CASNRSLSLRYF	TGTGCCAGCAACAGAAGCCTATCTCTACGGTACTTC
TRBV9	NA	15	few	TRBJ1-3	CASSVVGASGNTIYF	TGTGCCAGCAGCGTAGTAGGGGCGTCTGGAAACACCATATATTTT
TRBV2	NA	9	once	TRBJ2-1	CAIDNEQFF	TGTGCCATAGACAATGAGCAGTTCTTC
TRBV7-2	TRBD1	14	NA	TRBJ1-1	CASSLPGQGAEAFF	TGTGCCAGCAGCCTCCCGGGACAGGGGGCTGAAGCTTTCTTT
TRBV7-9	NA	15	NA	TRBJ2-5	CASSDSGTIQETQYF	TGTGCCAGCAGCGACTCGGGTACTATTCAAGAGACCCAGTACTTC
TRBV19	NA	14	few	TRBJ1-2	CASSTGTYSNGYTF	TGTGCCAGTAGTACGGGGACATATTCAAATGGCTACACCTTC
TRBV29-1	TRBD2	13	NA	TRBJ2-7	CSVEMETSTEQYF	TGCAGCGTTGAAATGGAGACTAGCACCGAGCAGTACTTC
TRBV10-2	NA	16	few	TRBJ1-1	CASSLISRGRKAEAFF	TGCGCCAGCAGCTTAATTTCGCGGGGCCGGAAGGCTGAAGCTTTCTTT
TRBV10-3	TRBD1	14	many	TRBJ1-2	CAISPTGGDYGYTF	TGTGCCATCAGTCCGACAGGGGGGGACTATGGCTACACCTTC
TRBV11-3	TRBD1	15	NA	TRBJ2-7	CATSSMGQGFHEQYF	TGTGCCACCAGCAGCATGGGACAGGGGTTCCACGAGCAGTACTTC
TRBV15	NA	14	many	TRBJ2-5	CATSRVPGEETQYF	TGTGCCACCAGCAGAGTCCCGGGGGAGGAGACCCAGTACTTC
TRBV7-3	TRBD1	15	many	TRBJ1-1	CASSPNRGDRAEAFF	TGTGCCAGCAGCCCCAATAGGGGAGACAGGGCTGAAGCTTTCTTT
TRBV2	NA	16	many	TRBJ2-2	CASSTPGPTNTGELFF	TGTGCCAGCAGTACCCCGGGACCCACGAACACCGGGGAGCTGTTTTTT
TRBV18	TRBD1	14	NA	TRBJ1-5	CASSRDREEQPQHF	TGTGCCAGCTCACGAGACAGGGAGGAGCAGCCCCAGCATTTT
TRBV2	NA	12	NA	TRBJ1-1	CASKNRDTEAFF	TGTGCCAGCAAAAACAGGGATACTGAAGCTTTCTTT
TRBV10-3	NA	15	NA	TRBJ1-2	CASSRSGWGNYGYTF	TGTGCCAGCAGTCGGTCCGGGTGGGGTAACTATGGCTACACCTTC
TRBV24-1	NA	15	few	TRBJ1-5	CASSYPGSSNQPQHF	TGTGCCAGCAGTTACCCGGGCAGTAGCAATCAGCCCCAGCATTTT
TRBV9	NA	15	once	TRBJ1-6	CASSLRGDDNSPLHF	TGTGCCAGCAGCCTGAGAGGGGACGATAATTCACCCCTCCACTTT